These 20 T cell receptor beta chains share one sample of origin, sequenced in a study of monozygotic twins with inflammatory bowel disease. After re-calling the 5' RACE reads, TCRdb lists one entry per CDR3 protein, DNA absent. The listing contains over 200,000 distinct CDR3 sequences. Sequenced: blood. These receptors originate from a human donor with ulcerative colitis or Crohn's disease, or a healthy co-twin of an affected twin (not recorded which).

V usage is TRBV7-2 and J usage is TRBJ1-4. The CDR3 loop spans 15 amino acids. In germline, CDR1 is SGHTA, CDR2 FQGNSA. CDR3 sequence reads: CASSLAPDGYEKLFF.

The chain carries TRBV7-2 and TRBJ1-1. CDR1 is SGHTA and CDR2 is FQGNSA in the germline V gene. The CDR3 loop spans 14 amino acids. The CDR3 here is CASSFTVPNTEAFF.

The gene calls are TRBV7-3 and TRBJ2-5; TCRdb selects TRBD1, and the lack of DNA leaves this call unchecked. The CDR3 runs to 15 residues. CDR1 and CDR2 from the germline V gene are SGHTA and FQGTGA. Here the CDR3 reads CASSLKGGKQETQYF.

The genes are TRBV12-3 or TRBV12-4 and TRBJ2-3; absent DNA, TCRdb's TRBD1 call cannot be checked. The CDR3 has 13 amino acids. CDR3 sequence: CASTIGIGTSTYF.

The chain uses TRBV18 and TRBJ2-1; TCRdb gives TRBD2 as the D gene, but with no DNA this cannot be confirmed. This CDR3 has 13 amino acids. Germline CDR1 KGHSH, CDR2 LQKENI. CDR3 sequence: CASSREEYNEQFF.

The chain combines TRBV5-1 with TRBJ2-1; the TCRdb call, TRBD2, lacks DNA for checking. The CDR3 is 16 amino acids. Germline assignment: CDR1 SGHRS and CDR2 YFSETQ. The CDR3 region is CASSPGASGGAWEQFF.

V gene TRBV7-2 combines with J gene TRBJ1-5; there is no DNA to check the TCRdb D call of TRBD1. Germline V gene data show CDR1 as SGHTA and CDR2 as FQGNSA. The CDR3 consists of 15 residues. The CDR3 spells CATRTEGTSNQPQHF. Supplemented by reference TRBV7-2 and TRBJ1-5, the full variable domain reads GAGVSQSPSNKVTEKGKDVELRCDPISGHTALYWYRQSLGQGLEFLIYFQGNSAPDKSGLPSDRFSAERTGGSVSTLTIQRTQQEDSAVYLCATRTEGTSNQPQHFGDGTRLSIL.

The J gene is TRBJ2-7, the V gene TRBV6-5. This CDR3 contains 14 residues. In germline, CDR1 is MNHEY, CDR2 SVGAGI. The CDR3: CASSSSGLLSEQYF.

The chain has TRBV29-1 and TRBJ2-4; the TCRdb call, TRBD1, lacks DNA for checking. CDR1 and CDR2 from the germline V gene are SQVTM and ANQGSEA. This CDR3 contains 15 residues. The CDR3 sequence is CSVFVTGQGKNIQYF.

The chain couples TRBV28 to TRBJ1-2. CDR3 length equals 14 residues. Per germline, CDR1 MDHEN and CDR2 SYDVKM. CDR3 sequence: CASTNGGENYGYTF.

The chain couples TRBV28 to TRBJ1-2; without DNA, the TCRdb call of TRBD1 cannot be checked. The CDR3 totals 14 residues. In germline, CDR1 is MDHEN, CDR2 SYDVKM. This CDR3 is CASSTRQSNYGYTF.

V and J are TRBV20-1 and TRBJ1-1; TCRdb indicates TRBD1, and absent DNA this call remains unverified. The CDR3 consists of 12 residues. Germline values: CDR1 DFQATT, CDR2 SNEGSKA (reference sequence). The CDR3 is CSARGGQTEAFF.

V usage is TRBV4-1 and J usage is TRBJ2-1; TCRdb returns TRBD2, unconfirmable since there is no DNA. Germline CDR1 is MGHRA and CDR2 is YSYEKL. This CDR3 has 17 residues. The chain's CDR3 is CASSRAQAGSSYNEQFF.

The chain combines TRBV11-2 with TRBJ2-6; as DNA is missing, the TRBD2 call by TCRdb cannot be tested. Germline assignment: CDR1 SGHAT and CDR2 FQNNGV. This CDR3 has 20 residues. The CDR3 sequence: CASSLVIDPGLSSGANVLTF.

Here the CDR3 reads CASSFTGERHYGYTF. The J gene is TRBJ1-2, the V gene TRBV7-2; the D gene TCRdb calls, TRBD1, cannot be checked with no DNA. The CDR3 contains 15 residues. The germline V gene encodes CDR1 SGHTA and CDR2 FQGNSA. The whole variable domain, filled in from reference TRBV7-2 and TRBJ1-2, reads GAGVSQSPSNKVTEKGKDVELRCDPISGHTALYWYRQSLGQGLEFLIYFQGNSAPDKSGLPSDRFSAERTGGSVSTLTIQRTQQEDSAVYLCASSFTGERHYGYTFGSGTRLTVV.

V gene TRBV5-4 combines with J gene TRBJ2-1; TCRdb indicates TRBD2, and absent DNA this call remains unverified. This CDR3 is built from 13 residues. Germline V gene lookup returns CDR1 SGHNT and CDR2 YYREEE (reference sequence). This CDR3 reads CAGSSGRDNEQFF.

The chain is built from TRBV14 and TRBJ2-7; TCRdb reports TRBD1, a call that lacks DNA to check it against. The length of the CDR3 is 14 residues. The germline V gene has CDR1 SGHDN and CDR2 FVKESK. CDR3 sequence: CASSQDPGSYEQYF.

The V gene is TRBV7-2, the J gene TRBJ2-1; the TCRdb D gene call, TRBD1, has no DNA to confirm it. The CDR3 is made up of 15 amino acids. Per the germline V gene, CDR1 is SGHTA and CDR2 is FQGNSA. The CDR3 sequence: CASSPTGTSYNEQFF. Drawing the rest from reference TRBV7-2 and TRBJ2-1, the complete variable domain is GAGVSQSPSNKVTEKGKDVELRCDPISGHTALYWYRQSLGQGLEFLIYFQGNSAPDKSGLPSDRFSAERTGGSVSTLTIQRTQQEDSAVYLCASSPTGTSYNEQFFGPGTRLTVL.

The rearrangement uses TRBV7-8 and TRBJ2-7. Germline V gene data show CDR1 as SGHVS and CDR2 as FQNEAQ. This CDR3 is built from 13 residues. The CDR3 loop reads CASSLNLPSEQYF. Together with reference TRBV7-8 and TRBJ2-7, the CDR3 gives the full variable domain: GAGVSQSPRYKVAKRGQDVALRCDPISGHVSLFWYQQALGQGPEFLTYFQNEAQLDKSGLPSDRFFAERPEGSVSTLKIQRTQQEDSAVYLCASSLNLPSEQYFGPGTRLTVT.

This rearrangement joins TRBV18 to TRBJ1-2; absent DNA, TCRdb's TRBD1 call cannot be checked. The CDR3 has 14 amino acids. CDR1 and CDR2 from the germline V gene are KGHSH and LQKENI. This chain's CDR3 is CASSTGQGDYGYTF.